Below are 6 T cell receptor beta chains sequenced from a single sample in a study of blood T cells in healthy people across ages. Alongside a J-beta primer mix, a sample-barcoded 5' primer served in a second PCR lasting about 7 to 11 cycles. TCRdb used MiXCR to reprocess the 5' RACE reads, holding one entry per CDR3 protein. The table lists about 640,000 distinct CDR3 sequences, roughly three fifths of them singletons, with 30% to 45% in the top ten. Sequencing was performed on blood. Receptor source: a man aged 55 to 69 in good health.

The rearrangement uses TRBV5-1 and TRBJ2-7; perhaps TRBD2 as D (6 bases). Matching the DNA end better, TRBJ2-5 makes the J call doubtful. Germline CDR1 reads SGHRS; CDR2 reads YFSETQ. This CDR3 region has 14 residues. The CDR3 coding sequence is TGCGCCAGCAGCTTGGCTAGCGTTGAAGAGACCCAGTACTTC. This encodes CASSLASVEETQYF.

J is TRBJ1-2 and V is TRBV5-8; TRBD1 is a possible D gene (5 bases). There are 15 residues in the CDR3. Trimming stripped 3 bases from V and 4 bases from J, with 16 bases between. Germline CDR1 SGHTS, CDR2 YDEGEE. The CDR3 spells CASSSTDHLGYGYTF. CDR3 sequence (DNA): TGTGCCAGCAGCTCGACAGACCACCTAGGCTATGGCTACACCTTC. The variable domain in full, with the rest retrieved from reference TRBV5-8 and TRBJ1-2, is EAGVTQSPTHLIKTRGQQATLRCSPISGHTSVYWYQQALGLGLQFLLWYDEGEERNRGNFPPRFSGRQFPNYSSELNVNALELEDSALYLCASSSTDHLGYGYTFGSGTRLTVV.

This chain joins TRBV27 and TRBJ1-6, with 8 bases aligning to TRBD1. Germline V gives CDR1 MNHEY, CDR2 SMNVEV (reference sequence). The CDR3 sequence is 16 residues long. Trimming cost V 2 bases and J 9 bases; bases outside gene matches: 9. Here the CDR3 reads CASSLMRGDRSSPLHF. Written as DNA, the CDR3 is TGTGCCAGCAGTTTAATGCGAGGGGACAGGAGTTCACCCCTCCACTTT.

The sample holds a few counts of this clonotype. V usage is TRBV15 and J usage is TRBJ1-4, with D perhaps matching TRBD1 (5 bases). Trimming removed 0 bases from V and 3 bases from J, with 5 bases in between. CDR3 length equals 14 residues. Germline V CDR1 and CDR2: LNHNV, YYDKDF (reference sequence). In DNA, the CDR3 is TGTGCCACCAGCAGAGACAGGGCTAATGAAAAACTGTTTTTT. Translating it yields CATSRDRANEKLFF.

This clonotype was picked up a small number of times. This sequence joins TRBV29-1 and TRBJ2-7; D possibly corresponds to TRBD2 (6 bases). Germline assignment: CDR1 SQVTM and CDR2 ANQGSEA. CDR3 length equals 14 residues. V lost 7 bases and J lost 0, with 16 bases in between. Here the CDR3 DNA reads TGCAGCGGGATGGGACGGGAGAGCTCCTACGAGCAGTACTTC. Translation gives CSGMGRESSYEQYF.

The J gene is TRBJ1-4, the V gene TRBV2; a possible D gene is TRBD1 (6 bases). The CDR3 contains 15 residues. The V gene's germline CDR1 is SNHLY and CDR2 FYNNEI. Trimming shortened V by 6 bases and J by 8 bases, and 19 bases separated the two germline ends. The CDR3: CASSLRQARVEKLFF. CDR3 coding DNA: TGTGCCAGCAGCCTTAGACAGGCTCGCGTGGAAAAACTGTTTTTT.